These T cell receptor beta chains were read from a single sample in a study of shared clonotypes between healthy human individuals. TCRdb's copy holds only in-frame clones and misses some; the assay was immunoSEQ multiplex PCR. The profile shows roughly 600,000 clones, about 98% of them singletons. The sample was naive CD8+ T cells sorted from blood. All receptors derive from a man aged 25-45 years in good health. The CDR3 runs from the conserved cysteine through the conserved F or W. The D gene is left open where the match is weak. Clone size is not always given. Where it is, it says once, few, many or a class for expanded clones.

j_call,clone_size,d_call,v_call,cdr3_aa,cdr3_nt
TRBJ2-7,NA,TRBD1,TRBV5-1,CASSAGTGAYEQYF,TGCGCCAGCAGCGCCGGGACAGGGGCCTACGAGCAGTACTTC
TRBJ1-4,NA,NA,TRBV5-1,CASSLSGGNEKLFF,TGCGCCAGCAGCTTGTCGGGGGGTAATGAAAAACTGTTTTTT
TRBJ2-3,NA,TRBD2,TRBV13,CASFSGTFTDTQYF,TGTGCCAGCTTTAGCGGGACGTTCACAGATACGCAGTATTTT
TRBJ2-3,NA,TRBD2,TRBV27,CASARLASDTQYF,TGTGCCAGCGCCAGACTAGCGTCAGATACGCAGTATTTT
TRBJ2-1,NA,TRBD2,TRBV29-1,CSAEPGLAGSGEQFF,TGCAGCGCCGAGCCGGGACTAGCGGGATCGGGTGAGCAGTTCTTC
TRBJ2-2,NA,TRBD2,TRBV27,CASSFGLAGEGTGELFF,TGTGCCAGCAGTTTCGGACTAGCGGGAGAGGGGACCGGGGAGCTGTTTTTT
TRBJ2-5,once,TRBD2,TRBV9,CASSFNEREGRETQYF,TGTGCCAGCAGCTTCAACGAGCGGGAGGGCCGGGAGACCCAGTACTTC
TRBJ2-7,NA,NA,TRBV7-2,CASSTWTDGLQYF,TGTGCCAGCAGCACCTGGACTGACGGCCTGCAGTACTTC
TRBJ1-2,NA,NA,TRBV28,CASSSRDVLGYTF,TGTGCCAGCAGTTCACGGGACGTCCTGGGCTACACCTTC
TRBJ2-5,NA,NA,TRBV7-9,CASSLPSSLGETQYF,TGTGCCAGCAGCTTACCATCAAGTTTGGGGGAGACCCAGTACTTC
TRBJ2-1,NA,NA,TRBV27,CASSLSDPYNEQFF,TGTGCCAGCAGTTTATCAGACCCGTACAATGAGCAGTTCTTC
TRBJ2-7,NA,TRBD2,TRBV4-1,CASSPWTSGDYEQYF,TGCGCCAGCAGCCCCTGGACTAGCGGGGATTACGAGCAGTACTTC
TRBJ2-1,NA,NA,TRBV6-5,CASSYSSDEQFF,TGTGCCAGCAGTTACTCGAGTGATGAGCAGTTCTTC
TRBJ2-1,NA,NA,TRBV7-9,CASSLVGVDEQFF,TGTGCCAGCAGCTTAGTAGGTGTGGATGAGCAGTTCTTC
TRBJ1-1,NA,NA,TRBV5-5,CASRLNTEAFF,TGTGCCTCGCGGTTGAACACTGAAGCTTTCTTT
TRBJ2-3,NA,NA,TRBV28,CASSQDSTDTQYF,TGTGCCAGCAGCCAGGACTCAACAGATACGCAGTATTTT
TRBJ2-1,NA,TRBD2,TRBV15,CATSRVLAGKSSYNEQFF,TGTGCCACCAGCAGAGTACTAGCGGGGAAGAGCTCCTACAATGAGCAGTTCTTC
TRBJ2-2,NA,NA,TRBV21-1,CAVDIGPPENTGELFF,TGTGCCGTCGACATCGGGCCACCCGAGAACACCGGGGAGCTGTTTTTT
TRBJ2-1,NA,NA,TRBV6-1,CASRPGDYSPVVF,TGTGCCAGCAGACCAGGGGACTACTCTCCAGTGGTCTTC
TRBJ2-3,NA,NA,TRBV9,CASSGQDGTSTDTQYF,TGTGCCAGCAGCGGACAAGACGGAACAAGCACAGATACGCAGTATTTT
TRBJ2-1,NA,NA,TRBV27,CASSLVYYNEQFF,TGTGCCAGCAGTTTAGTATACTACAATGAGCAGTTCTTC
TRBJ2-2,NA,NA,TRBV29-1,CSVAGRAGELFF,TGCAGCGTTGCAGGTCGGGCCGGGGAGCTGTTTTTT
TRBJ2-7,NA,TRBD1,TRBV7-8,CASSHGTGNYEQYF,TGTGCCAGCAGCCACGGGACAGGTAACTACGAGCAGTACTTC
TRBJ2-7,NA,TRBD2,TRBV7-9,CASSLVGLAEEQYF,TGTGCCAGCAGCTTAGTTGGACTAGCAGAGGAGCAGTACTTC
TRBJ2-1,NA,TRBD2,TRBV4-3,CASSHLTSGPRNEQFF,TGCGCCAGCAGCCACCTGACTAGCGGTCCGAGGAATGAGCAGTTCTTC